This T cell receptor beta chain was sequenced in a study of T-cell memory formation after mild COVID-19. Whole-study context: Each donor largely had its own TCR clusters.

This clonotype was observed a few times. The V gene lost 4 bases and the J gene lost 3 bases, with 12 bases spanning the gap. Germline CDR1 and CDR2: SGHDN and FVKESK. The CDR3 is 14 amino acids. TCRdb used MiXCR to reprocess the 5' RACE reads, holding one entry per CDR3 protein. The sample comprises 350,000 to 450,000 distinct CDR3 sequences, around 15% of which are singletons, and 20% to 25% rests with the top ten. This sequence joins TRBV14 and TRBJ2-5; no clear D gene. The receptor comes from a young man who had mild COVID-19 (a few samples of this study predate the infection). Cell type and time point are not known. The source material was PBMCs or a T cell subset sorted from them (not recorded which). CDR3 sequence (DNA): TGTGCCAGCAGCCGGCGGATCAGTGAAGAGACCCAGTACTTC. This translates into CASSRRISEETQYF.